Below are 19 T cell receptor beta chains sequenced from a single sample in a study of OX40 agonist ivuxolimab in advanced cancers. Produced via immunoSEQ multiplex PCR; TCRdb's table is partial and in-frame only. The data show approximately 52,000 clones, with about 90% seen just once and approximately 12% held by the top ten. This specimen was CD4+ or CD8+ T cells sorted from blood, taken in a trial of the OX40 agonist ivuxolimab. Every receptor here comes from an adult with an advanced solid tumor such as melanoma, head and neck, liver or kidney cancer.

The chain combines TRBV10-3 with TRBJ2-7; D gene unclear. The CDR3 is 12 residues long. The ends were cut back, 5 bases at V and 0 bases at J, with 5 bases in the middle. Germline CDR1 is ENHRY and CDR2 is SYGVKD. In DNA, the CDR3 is TGTGCCATCAGTAGGAGCTCCTACGAGCAGTACTTC. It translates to CAISRSSYEQYF.

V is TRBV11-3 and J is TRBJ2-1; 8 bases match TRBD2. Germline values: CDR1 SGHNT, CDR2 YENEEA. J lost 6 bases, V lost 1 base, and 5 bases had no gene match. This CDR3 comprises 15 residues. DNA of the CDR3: TGTGCCAGCAGCTTAGTCGCGGGGGGCTTCAATGAGCAGTTCTTC. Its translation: CASSLVAGGFNEQFF.

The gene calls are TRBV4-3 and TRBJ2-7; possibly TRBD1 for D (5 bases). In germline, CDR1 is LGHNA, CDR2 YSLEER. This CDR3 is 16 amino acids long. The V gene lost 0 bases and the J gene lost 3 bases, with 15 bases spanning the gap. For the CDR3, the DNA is TGCGCCAGCAGCCAAGATAGGTCCCAGGGTTACTACGAGCAGTACTTC. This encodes CASSQDRSQGYYEQYF.

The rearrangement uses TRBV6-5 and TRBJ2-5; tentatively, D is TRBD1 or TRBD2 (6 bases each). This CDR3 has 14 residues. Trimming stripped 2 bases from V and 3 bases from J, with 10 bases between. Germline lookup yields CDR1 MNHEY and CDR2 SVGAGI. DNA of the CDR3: TGTGCCAGCAGTTACGTGGGGGGCAAAGAGACCCAGTACTTC. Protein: CASSYVGGKETQYF.

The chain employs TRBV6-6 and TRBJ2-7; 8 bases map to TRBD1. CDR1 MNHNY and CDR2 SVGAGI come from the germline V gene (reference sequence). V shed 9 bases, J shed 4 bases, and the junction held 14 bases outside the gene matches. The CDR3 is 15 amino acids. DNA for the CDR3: TGTGCCAGTTCACCCTTTGGACAGGGTTTTTACGAGCAGTACTTC. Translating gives CASSPFGQGFYEQYF.

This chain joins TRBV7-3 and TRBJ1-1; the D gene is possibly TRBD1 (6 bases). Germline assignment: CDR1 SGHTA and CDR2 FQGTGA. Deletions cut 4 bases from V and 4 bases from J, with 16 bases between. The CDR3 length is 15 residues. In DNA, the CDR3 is TGTGCCAGCAGCTATAATCATGGGGGCGGCACTGAAGCTTTCTTT. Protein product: CASSYNHGGGTEAFF.

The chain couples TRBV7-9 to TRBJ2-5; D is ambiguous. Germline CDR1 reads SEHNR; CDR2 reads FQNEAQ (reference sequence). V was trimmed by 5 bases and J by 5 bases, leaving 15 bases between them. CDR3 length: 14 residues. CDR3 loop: CASSPGYGVETQYF. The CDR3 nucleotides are TGTGCCAGCAGCCCCGGCTATGGTGTGGAGACCCAGTACTTC.

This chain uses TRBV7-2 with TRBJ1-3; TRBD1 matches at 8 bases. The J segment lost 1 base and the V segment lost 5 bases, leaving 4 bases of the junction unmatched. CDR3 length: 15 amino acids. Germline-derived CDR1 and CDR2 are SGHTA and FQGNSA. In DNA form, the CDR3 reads TGTGCCAGCAGCCTTGACAGGGGTTCTGGAAACACCATATATTTT. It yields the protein CASSLDRGSGNTIYF.

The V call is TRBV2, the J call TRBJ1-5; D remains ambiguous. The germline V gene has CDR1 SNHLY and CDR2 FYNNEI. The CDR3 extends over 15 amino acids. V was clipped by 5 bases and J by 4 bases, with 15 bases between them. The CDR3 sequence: CASSPYFLGNQPQHF. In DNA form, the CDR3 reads TGTGCCAGCAGTCCTTACTTCCTGGGGAATCAGCCCCAGCATTTT.

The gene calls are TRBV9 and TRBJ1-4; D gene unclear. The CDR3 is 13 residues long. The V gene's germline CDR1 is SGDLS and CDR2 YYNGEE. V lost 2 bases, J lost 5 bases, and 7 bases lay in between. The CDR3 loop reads CASSVRVNEKLFF. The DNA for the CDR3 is TGTGCCAGCAGCGTTCGGGTCAATGAAAAACTGTTTTTT.

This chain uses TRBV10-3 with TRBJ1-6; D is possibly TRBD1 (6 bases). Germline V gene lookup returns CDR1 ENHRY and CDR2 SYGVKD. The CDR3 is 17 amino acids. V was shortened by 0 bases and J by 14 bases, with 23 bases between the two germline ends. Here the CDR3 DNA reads TGTGCCATCAGTGAGTCGACTCTCGGACAGATCCCTTCGGCCCTCCACTTT. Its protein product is CAISESTLGQIPSALHF.

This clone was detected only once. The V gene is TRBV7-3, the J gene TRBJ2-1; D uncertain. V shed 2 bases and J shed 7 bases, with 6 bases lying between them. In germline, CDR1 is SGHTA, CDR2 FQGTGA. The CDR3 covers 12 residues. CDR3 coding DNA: TGTGCCAGCAGCTTATATTCTAATGAGCAGTTCTTC. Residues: CASSLYSNEQFF.

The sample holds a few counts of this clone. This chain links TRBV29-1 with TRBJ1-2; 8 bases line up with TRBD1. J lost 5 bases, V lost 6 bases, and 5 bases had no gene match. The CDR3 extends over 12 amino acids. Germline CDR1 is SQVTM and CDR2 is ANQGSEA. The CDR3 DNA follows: TGCAGCGTCCGGGACAGGAGATATGGCTACACCTTC. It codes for CSVRDRRYGYTF.

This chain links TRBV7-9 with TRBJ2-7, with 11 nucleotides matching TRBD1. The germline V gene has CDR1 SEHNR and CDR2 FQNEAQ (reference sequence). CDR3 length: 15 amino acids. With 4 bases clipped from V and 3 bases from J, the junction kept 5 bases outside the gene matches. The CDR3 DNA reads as TGTGCCAGCAGCTCGGGACAGGGGGGCTTCTACGAGCAGTACTTC. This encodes CASSSGQGGFYEQYF.

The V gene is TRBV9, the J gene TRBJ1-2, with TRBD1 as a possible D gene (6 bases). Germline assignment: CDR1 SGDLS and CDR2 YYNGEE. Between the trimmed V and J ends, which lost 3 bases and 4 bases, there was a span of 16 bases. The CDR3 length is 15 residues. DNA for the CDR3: TGTGCCAGCAGCGAGCCCCGAAACAGGGCCTATGGCTACACCTTC. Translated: CASSEPRNRAYGYTF. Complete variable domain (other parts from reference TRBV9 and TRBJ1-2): DSGVTQTPKHLITATGQRVTLRCSPRSGDLSVYWYQQSLDQGLQFLIQYYNGEERAKGNILERFSAQQFPDLHSELNLSSLELGDSALYFCASSEPRNRAYGYTFGSGTRLTVV.

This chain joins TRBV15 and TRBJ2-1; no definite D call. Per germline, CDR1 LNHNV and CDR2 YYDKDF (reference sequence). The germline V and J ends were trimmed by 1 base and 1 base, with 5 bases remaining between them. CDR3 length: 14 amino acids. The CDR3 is CATSRGDSYNEQFF. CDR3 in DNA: TGTGCCACCAGCAGAGGTGATTCCTACAATGAGCAGTTCTTC. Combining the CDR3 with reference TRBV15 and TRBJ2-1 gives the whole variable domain DAMVIQNPRYQVTQFGKPVTLSCSQTLNHNVMYWYQQKSSQAPKLLFHYYDKDFNNEADTPDNFQSRRPNTSFCFLDIRSPGLGDTAMYLCATSRGDSYNEQFFGPGTRLTVL.

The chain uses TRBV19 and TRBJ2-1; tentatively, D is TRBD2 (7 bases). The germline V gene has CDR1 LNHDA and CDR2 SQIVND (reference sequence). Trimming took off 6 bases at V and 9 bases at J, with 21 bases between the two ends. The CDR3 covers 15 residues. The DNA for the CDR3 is TGTGCCAGTAGAGGGTATAGTGGGGGGGCGAGTGAGCAGTTCTTC. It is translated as CASRGYSGGASEQFF.

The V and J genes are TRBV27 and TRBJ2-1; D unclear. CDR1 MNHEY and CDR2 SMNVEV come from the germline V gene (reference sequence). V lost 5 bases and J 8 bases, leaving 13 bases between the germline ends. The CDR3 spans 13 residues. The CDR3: CASSPKSYYEQFF. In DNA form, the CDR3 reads TGTGCCAGCAGTCCCAAAAGTTACTATGAGCAGTTCTTC.

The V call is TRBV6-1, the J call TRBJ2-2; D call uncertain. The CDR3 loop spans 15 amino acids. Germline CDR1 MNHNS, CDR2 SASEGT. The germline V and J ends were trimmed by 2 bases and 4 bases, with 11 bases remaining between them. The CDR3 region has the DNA TGTGCCAGCAGTGAATGGTCCGGCGGCACCGGGGAGCTGTTTTTT. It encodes CASSEWSGGTGELFF.